A selection of T cell receptor beta chains follows, all from one sample in a study of blood T cell repertoires in COVID-19. Profiling relied on immunoSEQ multiplex PCR, and the TCRdb table lists in-frame clones only, not all of them. The sample records 200,000 to 300,000 clones, around nine tenths being singletons. Specimen: peripheral blood. Receptor source: a woman aged 55-70 years with COVID-19, enrolled during active disease. CDR3s include the opening cysteine and the closing phenylalanine or tryptophan. A D gene is named only where the DNA matches it firmly. Clone size appears in some rows only: once, few, many, or a class for an expanded clone.

cdr3_nt cdr3_aa v_call clone_size d_call j_call cdr3_length
TGCGCCAGCCTTGACAGGGACGGGGAGCTGTTTTTT CASLDRDGELFF TRBV10-1 . TRBD1 TRBJ2-2 12
TGTGCCGTACGACCCCTCCCGGGATCCGGGGATACGCAGTATTTT CAVRPLPGSGDTQYF TRBV10-3 . . TRBJ2-3 15
TGTGCCAGCAGCTTATCAGGCACAACTAATGAAAAACTGTTTTTT CASSLSGTTNEKLFF TRBV7-2 . . TRBJ1-4 15
TGTGCCAGCAGCCATCAGGGGACAAACACCATATATTTT CASSHQGTNTIYF TRBV3-1/TRBV3-2 . . TRBJ1-3 13
TGTGCCAGCAGTTACTCGAGACAGGGAAGCAATCAGCCCCAGCATTTT CASSYSRQGSNQPQHF TRBV6-6 once TRBD1 TRBJ1-5 16
TGTGCCAGCAGCATACAAGAGACCCAGTACTTC CASSIQETQYF TRBV11-1 . . TRBJ2-5 11
TGTGCCAGCAGCTTACTTCCGGGACAGGGGGCTCTAAACACTGAAGCTTTCTTT CASSLLPGQGALNTEAFF TRBV11-2 . TRBD1 TRBJ1-1 18
TGTGCCAGCATGAGGACTAGCCTCGATCCGCAGTTCTTC CASMRTSLDPQFF TRBV5-6 once TRBD2 TRBJ2-1 13
TGTGCCAGCAGTTCCAGGGTAGGCTACACCTTC CASSSRVGYTF TRBV28 . . TRBJ1-2 11
TGTGCCAGCAGTTTGGGACAGAGTAATTCACCCCTCCACTTT CASSLGQSNSPLHF TRBV27 . TRBD1 TRBJ1-6 14
TGTGCCAGCACCGAGGGAGGCTCCCGAGCTTTCTTT CASTEGGSRAFF TRBV28 . . TRBJ1-1 12
TGTGCCAGCGGGAGCGTAGGGGAAAAACTGTTTTTT CASGSVGEKLFF TRBV6-5 . . TRBJ1-4 12
TGCGCCAGCAGCCTACGGAGAACGATCCAGAACACCGGGGAGCTGTTTTTT CASSLRRTIQNTGELFF TRBV5-1 . . TRBJ2-2 17
TGTGCCAGCTCACCTGGGACAGGGTATCAATATGGCTACACCTTC CASSPGTGYQYGYTF TRBV18 few TRBD1 TRBJ1-2 15
TGTGCCAGCACCCAGTCGAGCGGACGCGGCTACACCTTC CASTQSSGRGYTF TRBV12-3/TRBV12-4 . . TRBJ1-2 13
TGTGCCAGCAGCTCCGGACCTAGCGGGAGAGGGTACGAGCAGTACTTC CASSSGPSGRGYEQYF TRBV7-2 few TRBD2 TRBJ2-7 16
TGCGCCAGCAGCCCGTTAGGGACAGGGGACGCTTCACCCCTCCACTTT CASSPLGTGDASPLHF TRBV5-1 few TRBD1 TRBJ1-6 16
TGCGCCAGCAGCCAAGATGGAGGGACAGGGGGATCGAGGATTGGTCAGCCCCAGCATTTT CASSQDGGTGGSRIGQPQHF TRBV4-3 . TRBD1 TRBJ1-5 20
TGTGCCATCAGTGAACGGGAGAATTCACCCCTCCACTTT CAISERENSPLHF TRBV10-3 . . TRBJ1-6 13
TGTGCCAGCAGCTTTACGGGAGGGCCGGGCGGCACAGATACGCAGTATTTT CASSFTGGPGGTDTQYF TRBV5-8 . TRBD2 TRBJ2-3 17
TGTGCCAGCAGTTACGCGGGGGGCTTATCCAATCAGCCCCAGCATTTT CASSYAGGLSNQPQHF TRBV6-2/TRBV6-3 . . TRBJ1-5 16
TGTGCCAGCAGCAAGCGGACTAGCGGTTCCTACGAGCAGTACTTC CASSKRTSGSYEQYF TRBV11-3 . TRBD2 TRBJ2-7 15
TGTGCCAGGCTATCAGGATCGTTAGGCTTC CARLSGSLGF TRBV19 . . TRBJ2-7 10
TGTGCCAGCAGCGTATCCGACAGGGATGAAAAACTGTTTTTT CASSVSDRDEKLFF TRBV9 . TRBD1 TRBJ1-4 14
TGTGCCTGGAGTGTACCTAGCGGTGACTACGAGCAGTACTTC CAWSVPSGDYEQYF TRBV30 . TRBD2 TRBJ2-7 14
TGTGCCAGCAGCCCTGACAGGGCCAACTATGGCTACACCTTC CASSPDRANYGYTF TRBV5-4 . TRBD1 TRBJ1-2 14
TGTGCCAGCAGTTTAAAACCCGCGGGTTGGCGGGAGGGAAGCTCCTACGAGCAGTACTTC CASSLKPAGWREGSSYEQYF TRBV27 . TRBD2 TRBJ2-7 20
TGTGCCAGCACCCAGATACTTACAGGGTATGGTGGCTACACCTTC CASTQILTGYGGYTF TRBV2 . . TRBJ1-2 15
TGTGCCAGCAGCTTAGCATGGGGCCGGTTGAGCTCTGGGGCCAACGTCCTGACTTTC CASSLAWGRLSSGANVLTF TRBV7-2 . . TRBJ2-6 19
TGTGCCAGCAGCTTAGGGATAGGGGGCTATGGCTACACCTTC CASSLGIGGYGYTF TRBV28 few . TRBJ1-2 14
TGTGCCAGCAGTGAAGCCGGGGGGTCTAATTCACCCCTCCACTTT CASSEAGGSNSPLHF TRBV2 . . TRBJ1-6 15
TGTGCCTGGAGTGTCTCAGGGGTGAACACTGAAGCTTTCTTT CAWSVSGVNTEAFF TRBV30 . . TRBJ1-1 14
TGTGCCAGCAGTTACCAGGATGGGAGCTTCTCCGAGCAGTACTTC CASSYQDGSFSEQYF TRBV6-5 . . TRBJ2-7 15
TGTGCCAGCAGCTCTAGCGGGATTATATACGAGCAGTACTTC CASSSSGIIYEQYF TRBV11-2 . TRBD2 TRBJ2-7 14
TGTGCCAGCAGTTTATTGCGCCGGGACAGGGGGCGGCGGGAAAAACTGTTTTTT CASSLLRRDRGRREKLFF TRBV28 . TRBD1 TRBJ1-4 18
TGTGCCAGCACTTTATCCTACGTTGAGCAGTACTTC CASTLSYVEQYF TRBV2 . . TRBJ2-7 12
TGTGCCAGCAGCTTAATGGGGGGGGCTTACTACGAGCAGTACTTC CASSLMGGAYYEQYF TRBV11-2 . . TRBJ2-7 15
TGCGCCAGCAGCCAAGTCGTGGCTCAGCCCCAGCATTTT CASSQVVAQPQHF TRBV4-1 . . TRBJ1-5 13
TGTGCCAGCAGTGCCCCGGGGAGCGGGTCCTACAATGAGCAGTTCTTC CASSAPGSGSYNEQFF TRBV6-6 . . TRBJ2-1 16
TGTGCCAGCAGCTCAGACAGGGGCCGGGGTAGGGTGTTTTTT CASSSDRGRGRVFF TRBV28 once TRBD1 TRBJ2-2 14
TGTGCCAGCCAATCCACAAAGAACACTGAAGCTTTCTTT CASQSTKNTEAFF TRBV12-3/TRBV12-4 . . TRBJ1-1 13
TGTGCCTGGAAAACTCAGGGGCTTGGGACCGGGGAGCTGTTTTTT CAWKTQGLGTGELFF TRBV30 . . TRBJ2-2 15
TGTGCCAGCAGAAGACAGAAGATTAGCTCTGGGGCCAACGTCCTGACTTTC CASRRQKISSGANVLTF TRBV5-4 . . TRBJ2-6 17
TGTGCCAGCAGTTTAAGGGGCGCGAACACCGGGGAGCTGTTTTTT CASSLRGANTGELFF TRBV27 once . TRBJ2-2 15
TGTGCCTGGAGTGTTGGGGGGGTGTCACTTAAGAACACTGAAGCTTTCTTT CAWSVGGVSLKNTEAFF TRBV30 . . TRBJ1-1 17
TGTGCCAGCAGCCATCGACTAGCGGGAGGGAGCTCCTACAATGAGCAGTTCTTC CASSHRLAGGSSYNEQFF TRBV7-6 . TRBD2 TRBJ2-1 18
TGTGCCAGCAGCTTAAACAGGGGGCCGGGGGTCTTCTTT CASSLNRGPGVFF TRBV28 . TRBD1 TRBJ1-1 13
TGTGCCAGCAGTTTCACGGGGAGTAACTATGGCTACACCTTC CASSFTGSNYGYTF TRBV27 . . TRBJ1-2 14
TGCAGCGTTAAGGACAGGGCTAACACTGAAGCTTTCTTT CSVKDRANTEAFF TRBV29-1 . TRBD1 TRBJ1-1 13
TGTGCCAGCTCACCACCATCCGGGATTGGAAACACCATATATTTT CASSPPSGIGNTIYF TRBV18 . . TRBJ1-3 15
TGTGCCAGCAGTTACTTCTCTCTTCCTGAAGCTTTCTTT CASSYFSLPEAFF TRBV6-2/TRBV6-3 . . TRBJ1-1 13
TGTGCCAGCAGCGGATACAGGGAGCGAGAGACCCGGTACTTC CASSGYRERETRYF TRBV7-7 once . TRBJ2-5 14
TGTGCCAGCTCCGAGACAGGGGCCTATGGCTACACCTTC CASSETGAYGYTF TRBV2 . TRBD1 TRBJ1-2 13
TGCGCCAGCAGCCCGGGGACAGCTTCACCCCTCCACTTT CASSPGTASPLHF TRBV5-1 . TRBD1 TRBJ1-6 13
TGTGCCAGCAGCTTAGAGGGGAACTCCTACAATGAGCAGTTCTTC CASSLEGNSYNEQFF TRBV7-9 . . TRBJ2-1 15
TGTGCCACCAGTGACCCCGGGACAGGGCAGGGAGTAGATACGCAGTATTTT CATSDPGTGQGVDTQYF TRBV24-1 . TRBD1 TRBJ2-3 17
TGTGCCAGCAGCTTCAGGACAGGGAGCTATGGCTACACCTTC CASSFRTGSYGYTF TRBV7-8 . TRBD1 TRBJ1-2 14
TGTGCCAGCTCCGACCCCAGCGGGGAGACCCAGTACTTC CASSDPSGETQYF TRBV28 . . TRBJ2-5 13